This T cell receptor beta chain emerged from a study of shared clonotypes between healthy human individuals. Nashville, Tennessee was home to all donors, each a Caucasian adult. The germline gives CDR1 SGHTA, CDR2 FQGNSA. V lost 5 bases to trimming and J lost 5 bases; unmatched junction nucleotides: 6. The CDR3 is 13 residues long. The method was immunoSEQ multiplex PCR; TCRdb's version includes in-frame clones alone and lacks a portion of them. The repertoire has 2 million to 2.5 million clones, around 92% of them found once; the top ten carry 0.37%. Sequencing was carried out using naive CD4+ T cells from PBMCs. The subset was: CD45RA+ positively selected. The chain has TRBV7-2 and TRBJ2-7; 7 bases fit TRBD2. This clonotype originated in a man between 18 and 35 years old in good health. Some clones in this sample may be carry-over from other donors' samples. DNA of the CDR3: TGTGCCAGCAGCCCCGCGGGAGTCAACGAGCAGTACTTC. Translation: CASSPAGVNEQYF.